This passage covers 22 T cell receptor beta chains from one sample sequenced in a study of blood T cell repertoires in COVID-19. Clones were read by immunoSEQ multiplex PCR, and TCRdb kept only the in-frame ones, dropping some. The data contain around 500,000 clones, approximately 86% of them singletons. Sequencing was carried out using PBMCs or T cells enriched from blood (not recorded which). The receptors originated from a woman in her sixties who had recovered from COVID-19.

This chain uses TRBV7-9 with TRBJ2-1, with D perhaps TRBD2 (5 bases). Germline V lookup: CDR1 SEHNR, CDR2 FQNEAQ (reference sequence). The CDR3 has 15 amino acids. Trimming stripped 1 base from V and 6 bases from J, with 13 bases between. In DNA form, the CDR3 reads TGTGCCAGCAGCTTAGGAGGGCGATTTTTCAATGAGCAGTTCTTC. Translating gives CASSLGGRFFNEQFF.

V gene TRBV12-3 or TRBV12-4 combines with J gene TRBJ1-2; no definite D call. The CDR3 extends over 12 amino acids. V lost 6 bases and J 6 bases, leaving 11 bases between the germline ends. This chain's CDR3 is CASRPEGDGYTF. CDR3 coding DNA: TGTGCCAGCAGACCCGAAGGAGATGGCTACACCTTC.

In nucleotides, the CDR3 is TGTGCCAGCAGTAAAACAGGGCAGACCTACGAGCAGTACTTC. It translates to CASSKTGQTYEQYF. V and J are TRBV5-4 and TRBJ2-7; the D gene is possibly TRBD1 (6 bases). Germline CDR1 and CDR2: SGHNT and YYREEE (reference sequence). This CDR3 has 14 amino acids. V was cut by 5 bases and J by 2 bases, with 14 bases left in between.

Only one count was recorded for this clone. The gene calls are TRBV9 and TRBJ1-3; D unresolved. The CDR3 covers 14 residues. Germline CDR1 is SGDLS and CDR2 is YYNGEE. The germline V and J ends were trimmed by 4 bases and 2 bases, with 10 bases remaining between them. CDR3 DNA sequence: TGTGCCAGCAGCCCTCTCTACCCTGGAAACACCATATATTTT. Translation gives CASSPLYPGNTIYF.

The rearrangement links TRBV4-2 to TRBJ2-6, with 8 bases matching TRBD1. The CDR3 is made up of 17 amino acids. The V and J ends lost 3 bases and 0 bases, in that order; junction bases with no gene match: 4. Germline loops: CDR1 LGHNA, CDR2 YNFKEQ. The CDR3 DNA follows: TGTGCCAGCAGCCAGGGACAGGTGGACTCTGGGGCCAACGTCCTGACTTTC. This codes for CASSQGQVDSGANVLTF.

In DNA, the CDR3 is TGTGCCAGCAGCCAGTGGACTAGCGGGGTGGAGACCCAGTACTTC. The encoded protein is CASSQWTSGVETQYF. The chain links TRBV14 to TRBJ2-5; TRBD2 agrees at 12 bases. CDR1 is SGHDN and CDR2 is FVKESK in the germline V gene. After removal of 3 bases from V and 5 bases from J, the junction contained 4 bases not matched to a gene. This CDR3 is 15 amino acids long. The full variable domain, with the rest looked up from reference TRBV14 and TRBJ2-5, is EAGVTQFPSHSVIEKGQTVTLRCDPISGHDNLYWYRRVMGKEIKFLLHFVKESKQDESGMPNNRFLAERTGGTYSTLKVQPAELEDSGVYFCASSQWTSGVETQYFGPGTRLLVL.

The chain links TRBV3-1 (or the pseudogene TRBV3-2) to TRBJ1-2, with TRBD1 matching over 9 bases. V trimming: 0 bases; J trimming: 3 bases; junction bases outside the gene matches: 8. The CDR3 has 17 residues. CDR1 is LGHDT, CDR2 YNNKEL, per germline (reference sequence). In DNA, the CDR3 is TGTGCCAGCAGCCAAGAAGGCCGGGACAGGGTGCACTATGGCTACACCTTC. Protein: CASSQEGRDRVHYGYTF.

This clone has more than one count but fewer than ten. The limits of the CDR3 on the DNA are not certain, so only TCRdb's listed CDR3 is given. The rearrangement uses TRBV9 and TRBJ1-1; TRBD1, the table's D call, lacks a check against the DNA. The CDR3 is 13 residues long, ends included. In germline, CDR1 is SGDLS, CDR2 YYNGEE. The CDR3 sequence is CASSAVFGSEAFF.

This clone was seen a single time. The genes are TRBV30 and TRBJ1-2, with 7 bases fitting TRBD1. V gave up 4 bases and J gave up 5 bases; unmatched junction bases: 4. This CDR3 is built from 12 residues. CDR1 is GTSNPN, CDR2 SVGIG, per germline (reference sequence). CDR3 residues: CAWTAGGYGYTF. For the CDR3, the DNA is TGTGCCTGGACTGCAGGGGGTTATGGCTACACCTTC. Variable domain in full (rest from reference TRBV30 and TRBJ1-2): SQTIHQWPATLVQPVGSPLSLECTVEGTSNPNLYWYRQAAGRGLQLLFYSVGIGQISSEVPQNLSASRPQDRQFILSSKKLLLSDSGFYLCAWTAGGYGYTFGSGTRLTVV.

This clone was recorded a few times. The V and J genes are TRBV5-1 and TRBJ1-4; D is unclear. V was cut by 4 bases and J by 7 bases, with 11 bases left in between. The germline gives CDR1 SGHRS, CDR2 YFSETQ. The CDR3 covers 13 residues. The CDR3, as DNA: TGCGCCAGCAGCCGAAGTCCGGGTGAAAAACTGTTTTTT. This encodes CASSRSPGEKLFF.

The chain combines TRBV10-3 with TRBJ2-7, with 11 bases fitting TRBD1. The CDR3 length is 14 residues. The V segment lost 3 bases and the J segment 7 bases; nucleotides outside the gene matches: 5. Germline CDR1 is ENHRY and CDR2 is SYGVKD. The CDR3 DNA reads TGTGCCATCAGTGACCGGGACAGGGGGTTAGAGCAGTACTTC. It encodes CAISDRDRGLEQYF.

The chain has TRBV11-3 and TRBJ2-3, with a tentative D call TRBD2 (6 bases). CDR1 is SGHNT and CDR2 is YENEEA in the germline V gene. V dropped 3 bases and J dropped 5 bases, with 18 bases sitting between them. This CDR3 has 16 amino acids. The DNA of the CDR3 is TGTGCCAGCAGCTTCTTTACTAGAAAGGAGGGAGATACGCAGTATTTT. Amino acids: CASSFFTRKEGDTQYF. The full variable domain, its missing parts supplied by reference TRBV11-3 and TRBJ2-3, is EAGVVQSPRYKIIEKKQPVAFWCNPISGHNTLYWYLQNLGQGPELLIRYENEEAVDDSQLPKDRFSAERLKGVDSTLKIQPAELGDSAVYLCASSFFTRKEGDTQYFGPGTRLTVL.

The chain is built from TRBV25-1 and TRBJ1-3; 8 bases fit TRBD1. This CDR3 contains 14 residues. The germline V gene encodes CDR1 MGHDK and CDR2 SYGVNS. V gave up 8 bases and J gave up 0 bases; unmatched junction bases: 3. This CDR3 is CASGDRSSGNTIYF. CDR3 sequence (DNA): TGTGCCAGCGGGGACAGGAGCTCTGGAAACACCATATATTTT.

This chain links TRBV7-9 with TRBJ1-5, with D unclear. With 1 base removed from V and 1 base from J, the gap between germline ends came to 11 bases. This CDR3 has 16 residues. Germline values: CDR1 SEHNR, CDR2 FQNEAQ (reference sequence). CDR3 bases: TGTGCCAGCAGCTTAGGGGCAGGAAGAAGCAATCAGCCCCAGCATTTT. It specifies CASSLGAGRSNQPQHF. The full variable domain, with the rest looked up from reference TRBV7-9 and TRBJ1-5, is DTGVSQNPRHKITKRGQNVTFRCDPISEHNRLYWYRQTLGQGPEFLTYFQNEAQLEKSRLLSDRFSAERPKGSFSTLEIQRTEQGDSAMYLCASSLGAGRSNQPQHFGDGTRLSIL.

The V call is TRBV28, the J call TRBJ2-7, with 7 positions matching TRBD2. This CDR3 spans 14 amino acids. Germline assignment: CDR1 MDHEN and CDR2 SYDVKM. V was pared by 8 bases and J by 5 bases, with 12 bases of the junction left unmatched. CDR3 in amino acids: CASQLGGVANEQYF. The DNA of the CDR3 is TGTGCCAGCCAACTTGGGGGGGTGGCTAACGAGCAGTACTTC.

This sequence joins TRBV7-8 and TRBJ2-1; TRBD2 matches 8 bases. With 4 bases clipped from V and 4 bases from J, the junction kept 6 bases outside the gene matches. This CDR3 region has 15 residues. Germline CDR1 is SGHVS and CDR2 is FQNEAQ. CDR3 nucleotides: TGTGCCAGCAGCTCCCGGGAGGGGGGTTACAATGAGCAGTTCTTC. It specifies CASSSREGGYNEQFF.

This clone was seen more than once but under ten times. This sequence joins TRBV7-9 and TRBJ2-1; no clear D. Per the germline V gene, CDR1 is SEHNR and CDR2 is FQNEAQ (reference sequence). The CDR3 covers 13 residues. With 5 bases removed from V and 5 bases from J, the gap between germline ends came to 10 bases. DNA for the CDR3: TGTGCCAGCAGCCCCCGAGCCCACAATGAGCAGTTCTTC. This codes for CASSPRAHNEQFF.

The CDR3 loop reads CASSLDPGTYYEQYF. DNA of the CDR3: TGTGCCAGCAGCTTGGATCCGGGAACCTACTACGAGCAGTACTTC. This rearrangement joins TRBV5-6 to TRBJ2-7, with D possibly TRBD2 on 5 matching bases. The CDR3 totals 15 residues. V was cut by 0 bases and J by 3 bases, with 13 bases left in between. Germline V gene lookup returns CDR1 SGHDT and CDR2 YYEEEE.

This chain joins TRBV2 and TRBJ1-5; D may be TRBD1 (5 bases). Germline V gives CDR1 SNHLY, CDR2 FYNNEI. Trimming removed 4 bases at V and 1 base at J, with 8 bases between. The CDR3 contains 14 residues. CDR3 coding DNA: TGTGCCAGCAGTGGGCGACAGAGCAATCAGCCCCAGCATTTT. This codes for CASSGRQSNQPQHF.

The V and J genes are TRBV19 and TRBJ2-4; D may be TRBD1 (5 bases). Germline V gene lookup returns CDR1 LNHDA and CDR2 SQIVND (reference sequence). Trimming pared 6 bases from V and 4 bases from J, leaving 10 bases between. This CDR3 spans 13 amino acids. CDR3 in DNA: TGTGCCAGTAGACCGACAGAGAAAAACATTCAGTACTTC. Translating it yields CASRPTEKNIQYF.

The chain combines TRBV1 with TRBJ2-3; the table's TRBD2 call for D was not verified on the DNA. TRBV1 represents a pseudogene. The CDR3 sequence is 16 residues long. The CDR3 spells CTSSQVGTSGTDTQYF. The CDR3 DNA follows: TGCACCAGCAGCCAAGTCGGGACTAGCGGCACAGATACGCAGTATTTT.

The rearrangement joins TRBV10-3 to TRBJ2-7; 8 bases fit TRBD1. J was trimmed by 2 bases and V by 5 bases; bases with no gene match: 5. The CDR3 covers 14 residues. The germline CDR1 and CDR2 sequences are ENHRY and SYGVKD. CDR3 region: CAISFGQGTYEQYF. As DNA, the CDR3 is TGTGCCATCAGTTTTGGACAGGGCACCTACGAGCAGTACTTC.